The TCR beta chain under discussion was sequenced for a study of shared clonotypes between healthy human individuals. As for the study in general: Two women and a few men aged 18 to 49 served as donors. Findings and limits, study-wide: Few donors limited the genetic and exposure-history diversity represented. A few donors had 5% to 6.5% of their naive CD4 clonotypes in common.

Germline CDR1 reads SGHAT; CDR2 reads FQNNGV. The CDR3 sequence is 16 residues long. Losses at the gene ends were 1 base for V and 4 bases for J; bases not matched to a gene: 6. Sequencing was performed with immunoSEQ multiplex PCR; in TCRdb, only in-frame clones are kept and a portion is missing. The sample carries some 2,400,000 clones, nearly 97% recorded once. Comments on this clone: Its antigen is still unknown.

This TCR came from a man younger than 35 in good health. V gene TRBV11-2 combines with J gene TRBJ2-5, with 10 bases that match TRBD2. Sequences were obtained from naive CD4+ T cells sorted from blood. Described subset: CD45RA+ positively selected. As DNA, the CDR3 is TGTGCCAGCAGCTTAGGGGCTAGCGGGAGTTTAGAGACCCAGTACTTC. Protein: CASSLGASGSLETQYF.